These T cell receptor beta chains were read from a single sample in a study of blood T cell repertoires in COVID-19. Produced via immunoSEQ multiplex PCR; TCRdb's table is partial and in-frame only. The data contain 250,000 or so clones, approximately 86% of them singletons. The sample comprised peripheral blood. The receptors stem from a man between 25 and 39 years old with active or convalescent COVID-19. CDR3s include the opening cysteine and the closing phenylalanine or tryptophan. The D gene is left open where the match is weak. Size values are once, few and many counts, or a class for expanded clones, and some rows have none.

clone_size | d_call | j_call | v_call | cdr3_nt | cdr3_aa
NA | TRBD1 | TRBJ2-1 | TRBV18 | TGTGCCAGCTCACCACAATTACCGGGACAGGGTCCCAATGAGCAGTTCTTC | CASSPQLPGQGPNEQFF
NA | TRBD1 | TRBJ1-4 | TRBV10-1 | TGCGCCAGCAGTGCGTCAGGGGGTAATGAAAAACTGTTTTTT | CASSASGGNEKLFF
NA | NA | TRBJ2-1 | TRBV7-6 | TGTGCCAGCAGCTTAGGCCCAGGGTATTCGGGCAATGAGCAGTTCTTC | CASSLGPGYSGNEQFF
NA | NA | TRBJ1-4 | TRBV11-2 | TGTGCCAGCAGCTTGTCCCGAAAACTGTTTTTT | CASSLSRKLFF
NA | TRBD1 | TRBJ1-2 | TRBV11-2 | TGTGCCAGCAGCTTAGAACCGGGACAGTTTCGCTATGGCTACACCTTC | CASSLEPGQFRYGYTF
once | NA | TRBJ1-1 | TRBV18 | TGTGCCAGCTCACCAAGCCCGGGTTGGAACACTGAAGCTTTCTTT | CASSPSPGWNTEAFF
NA | NA | TRBJ1-2 | TRBV29-1 | TGCAGCGTGGACCCGGCGGGACCGTGGTATGGCTACACCTTC | CSVDPAGPWYGYTF
NA | NA | TRBJ2-2 | TRBV12-3/TRBV12-4 | TGTGCCAGCAGTTTGATTGGGGGCCAGGAGCTGTTTTTT | CASSLIGGQELFF
once | NA | TRBJ1-1 | TRBV11-3 | TGTGCCAGCAGCTTAAAGGGAGGCTCTGAAGCTTTCTTT | CASSLKGGSEAFF
once | NA | TRBJ1-6 | TRBV5-4 | TGTGCCAGCAGCCTTGGGTCAGGAATCTCCTATAATTCACCCCTCCACTTT | CASSLGSGISYNSPLHF
NA | TRBD2 | TRBJ2-3 | TRBV11-3 | TGTGCCAGCAGCTTAGGACTAGCGGATACGCAGTATTTT | CASSLGLADTQYF
NA | TRBD2 | TRBJ2-2 | TRBV6-1 | TGTGCCAGCAGTGTCCCTAGCGGGGGTGCGACCGGGGAGCTGTTTTTT | CASSVPSGGATGELFF
NA | NA | TRBJ2-2 | TRBV4-1 | TGCGCCAGCAACATTATGGCAGGGCCCTCAATTATCACCGGGGAGCTGTTTTTT | CASNIMAGPSIITGELFF
NA | TRBD1 | TRBJ2-1 | TRBV19 | TGTGCCAGTAGTCTACGGGGACAGAACAATGAGCAGTTCTTC | CASSLRGQNNEQFF